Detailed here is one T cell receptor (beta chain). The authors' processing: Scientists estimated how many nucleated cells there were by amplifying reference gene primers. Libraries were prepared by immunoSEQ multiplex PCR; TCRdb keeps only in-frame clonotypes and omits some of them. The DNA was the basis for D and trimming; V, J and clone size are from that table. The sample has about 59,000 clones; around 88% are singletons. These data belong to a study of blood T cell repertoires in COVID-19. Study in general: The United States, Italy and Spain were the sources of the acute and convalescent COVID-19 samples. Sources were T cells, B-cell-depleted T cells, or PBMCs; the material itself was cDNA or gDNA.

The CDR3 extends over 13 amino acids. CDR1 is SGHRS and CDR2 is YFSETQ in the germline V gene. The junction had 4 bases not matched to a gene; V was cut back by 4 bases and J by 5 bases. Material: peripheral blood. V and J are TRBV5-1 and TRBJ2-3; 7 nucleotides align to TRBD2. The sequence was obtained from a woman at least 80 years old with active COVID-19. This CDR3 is CASSLGLGDTQYF. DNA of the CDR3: TGCGCCAGCAGCCTCGGACTAGGAGATACGCAGTATTTT.